Listed here are 32 T cell receptor beta chains from one sample, sequenced in a study of cytomegalovirus exposure and HLA in healthy donors. A multiplex PCR was run with 60 Vbeta primers and 13 Jbeta primers. Assay: immunoSEQ multiplex PCR; the TCRdb copy retains only in-frame clones and omits some. The sample carries about 87,000 clones, over 65% recorded once. Sequences were obtained from PBMCs. The receptor source for this set is a man between 25 and 39 years old in good health and CMV-seropositive.

The chain is built from TRBV30 and TRBJ1-3; a weak D match, TRBD1 (6 bases). This CDR3 is 14 amino acids long. CDR1 and CDR2 (germline): GTSNPN, SVGIG (reference sequence). V lost 3 bases and J 0 bases, leaving 9 bases between the germline ends. In DNA form, the CDR3 reads TGTGCCTGGAGACAGGGAAGCTCTGGAAACACCATATATTTT. This translates into CAWRQGSSGNTIYF.

CDR3 nucleotide sequence: TGCAGCGGGCAGACTAGCGGGGCATCAGGGCAGTTCTTC. It codes for CSGQTSGASGQFF. The chain couples TRBV29-1 to TRBJ2-1; 11 nucleotides agree with TRBD2. Trimming took 7 bases from V and 12 from J; bases not matched to a gene: 11. This CDR3 has 13 residues. The germline gives CDR1 SQVTM, CDR2 ANQGSEA.

CDR3 nucleotides: TGTGCCAGCAGCTTGGCCGAGGGGGCCAACACTGAAGCTTTCTTT. Protein product: CASSLAEGANTEAFF. The gene calls are TRBV5-4 and TRBJ1-1; 7 nucleotides match TRBD1. The germline CDR1 and CDR2 sequences are SGHNT and YYREEE (reference sequence). With 0 bases clipped from V and 2 bases from J, the junction kept 4 bases outside the gene matches. The CDR3 has 15 residues.

The sample holds a few counts of this clone. The chain couples TRBV14 to TRBJ1-6; 8 positions match TRBD1. V shed 4 bases and J 9 bases; nucleotides not matched to a gene: 8. The CDR3 has 15 amino acids. Germline CDR1 and CDR2: SGHDN and FVKESK. CDR3 in DNA: TGTGCCAGCAGCCCCGCCGACAGGGGCCCTTCACCCCTCCACTTT. This translates into CASSPADRGPSPLHF.

This clone came up a few times. The J gene is TRBJ2-1, the V gene TRBV19; 10 bases agree with TRBD2. The CDR3 loop spans 15 amino acids. With 3 bases clipped from V and 7 bases from J, the junction kept 6 bases outside the gene matches. Per germline, CDR1 LNHDA and CDR2 SQIVND (reference sequence). CDR3 nucleotides: TGTGCCAGTAGTATCGGGCTAGCGGGAGATAATGAGCAGTTCTTC. It encodes CASSIGLAGDNEQFF. Together with reference TRBV19 and TRBJ2-1, the CDR3 gives the full variable domain: DGGITQSPKYLFRKEGQNVTLSCEQNLNHDAMYWYRQDPGQGLRLIYYSQIVNDFQKGDIAEGYSVSREKKESFPLTVTSAQKNPTAFYLCASSIGLAGDNEQFFGPGTRLTVL.

V gene TRBV25-1 combines with J gene TRBJ2-1; D gene unclear. The germline gives CDR1 MGHDK, CDR2 SYGVNS. Trimming removed 0 bases from V and 10 bases from J, with 4 bases in between. There are 11 residues in the CDR3. DNA of the CDR3: TGTGCCAGCAGTGAATATTTAGAGCAGTTCTTC. It codes for CASSEYLEQFF.

This chain joins TRBV7-6 and TRBJ2-5; no reliable D call. Per germline, CDR1 SGHVS and CDR2 FNYEAQ. This CDR3 region has 14 residues. Trimming left V 1 base short and J 2 bases short, with 8 bases between. CDR3 nucleotide sequence: TGTGCCAGCAGCTTAGAGGTACAGCAAGAGACCCAGTACTTC. It is translated as CASSLEVQQETQYF.

The V gene is TRBV5-1, the J gene TRBJ1-1; 10 nucleotides line up with TRBD1. Germline V gene data show CDR1 as SGHRS and CDR2 as YFSETQ. Trimming removed 3 bases from V and 3 bases from J; junction bases left unmatched: 2. The CDR3 covers 14 residues. CDR3 sequence: CASSSGQGHTEAFF. The CDR3 DNA is TGCGCCAGCAGCTCGGGACAGGGGCACACTGAAGCTTTCTTT.

The CDR3 DNA is TGTGCCACCAGCACGTATTCCGGGGCTGAAGCTTTCTTT. Amino acid sequence: CATSTYSGAEAFF. The chain joins TRBV15 to TRBJ1-1, with D uncertain. Trimming left V 4 bases short and J 6 bases short, with 12 bases between. In germline, CDR1 is LNHNV, CDR2 YYDKDF (reference sequence). This CDR3 has 13 residues. The whole variable domain, filled in from reference TRBV15 and TRBJ1-1, reads DAMVIQNPRYQVTQFGKPVTLSCSQTLNHNVMYWYQQKSSQAPKLLFHYYDKDFNNEADTPDNFQSRRPNTSFCFLDIRSPGLGDTAMYLCATSTYSGAEAFFGQGTRLTVV.

The chain employs TRBV10-3 and TRBJ1-1; 9 positions match TRBD1. The trim removed 6 bases at V and 1 base at J, leaving 12 bases unmatched. The CDR3 runs 17 residues. Germline assignment: CDR1 ENHRY and CDR2 SYGVKD. CDR3 sequence reads: CAIRDNTGGSGNTEAFF. CDR3 DNA: TGTGCCATCAGAGACAACACAGGGGGCTCGGGGAACACTGAAGCTTTCTTT.

V and J are TRBV9 and TRBJ2-1, with 9 bases lining up with TRBD1. V gave up 3 bases and J gave up 3 bases; unmatched junction bases: 4. The CDR3 is 15 amino acids. The V gene's germline CDR1 is SGDLS and CDR2 YYNGEE. The CDR3 loop reads CASSAPGQGYNEQFF. The CDR3 nucleotides are TGTGCCAGCAGCGCACCGGGACAGGGCTACAATGAGCAGTTCTTC.

This clone showed up just once. This chain uses TRBV19 with TRBJ2-7, with TRBD2 as a possible D gene (5 bases). The CDR3 covers 13 residues. Trimming removed 2 bases from V and 13 bases from J, with 18 bases in between. The germline gives CDR1 LNHDA, CDR2 SQIVND (reference sequence). The CDR3: CASSISGEGGSYF. The CDR3, as DNA: TGTGCCAGTAGTATAAGCGGTGAGGGTGGCAGCTACTTC. Based on the CDR3 plus reference TRBV19 and TRBJ2-7, the full variable domain is DGGITQSPKYLFRKEGQNVTLSCEQNLNHDAMYWYRQDPGQGLRLIYYSQIVNDFQKGDIAEGYSVSREKKESFPLTVTSAQKNPTAFYLCASSISGEGGSYFGPGTRLTVT.

This chain links TRBV7-3 with TRBJ2-3, with 7 bases lining up with TRBD2. The CDR3 runs to 14 residues. Trimming at V came to 5 bases and at J to 2 bases, leaving 4 bases not matched to a gene. CDR1 and CDR2 from the germline V gene are SGHTA and FQGTGA. DNA for the CDR3: TGTGCCAGCAGCCTAAGCGGGATCACAGATACGCAGTATTTT. This translates into CASSLSGITDTQYF.

This clone was picked up one time. The chain links TRBV28 to TRBJ2-7; 8 bases are shared with TRBD1. Germline CDR1 is MDHEN and CDR2 is SYDVKM. V shed 2 bases and J 4 bases; nucleotides not matched to a gene: 7. The CDR3 is made up of 15 amino acids. The CDR3 is CASSLIQGARYEQYF. In nucleotides, the CDR3 is TGTGCCAGCAGTTTAATTCAGGGGGCGCGTTACGAGCAGTACTTC.

There are a few counts of this clone. V usage is TRBV28 and J usage is TRBJ2-1; TRBD2 matches 12 bases. CDR3 length: 15 residues. Germline lookup yields CDR1 MDHEN and CDR2 SYDVKM. V lost 5 bases to trimming and J lost 7 bases; unmatched junction nucleotides: 6. DNA for the CDR3: TGTGCCAGCAGTCTAGGGACTAGCGGGTCAAATGAGCAGTTCTTC. Residues: CASSLGTSGSNEQFF.

The chain couples TRBV5-1 to TRBJ2-4; 10 bases align to TRBD1. The trim removed 4 bases at V and 8 bases at J, leaving 6 bases unmatched. The CDR3 has 14 residues. The germline V gene encodes CDR1 SGHRS and CDR2 YFSETQ. For the CDR3, the DNA is TGCGCCAGCAGCCCCGGACAGGGGGAGTACATTCAGTACTTC. It codes for CASSPGQGEYIQYF.

The CDR3 DNA is TGTGCCACCCAAGTAACACCTAGCACTGAAGCTTTCTTT. It codes for CATQVTPSTEAFF. This chain uses TRBV5-5 with TRBJ1-1; the D is unclear. V dropped 9 bases and J dropped 4 bases, with 16 bases sitting between them. The CDR3 runs to 13 residues. The V gene's germline CDR1 is SGHKS and CDR2 YYEKEE (reference sequence). The full variable domain, its missing parts supplied by reference TRBV5-5 and TRBJ1-1, is DAGVTQSPTHLIKTRGQQVTLRCSPISGHKSVSWYQQVLGQGPQFIFQYYEKEERGRGNFPDRFSARQFPNYSSELNVNALLLGDSALYLCATQVTPSTEAFFGQGTRLTVV.

The J gene is TRBJ2-3, the V gene TRBV6-5; 9 bases map to TRBD1. Per germline, CDR1 MNHEY and CDR2 SVGAGI. The CDR3 covers 16 residues. V trimming: 2 bases; J trimming: 9 bases; junction bases outside the gene matches: 12. CDR3 nucleotide sequence: TGTGCCAGCAGTTACCTTCTCGGGACAGGGAGGGTGACGCAGTATTTT. Amino acid sequence: CASSYLLGTGRVTQYF.

The sample holds a few counts of this clone. This chain links TRBV5-6 with TRBJ2-1; 7 bases map to TRBD1. J gave up 2 bases and V 6 bases, and 5 bases lay outside the gene matches. This CDR3 comprises 14 residues. CDR1 is SGHDT, CDR2 YYEEEE, per germline. The CDR3 coding sequence is TGTGCCAGCACCCCAGGGACAGCCTACAATGAGCAGTTCTTC. As protein: CASTPGTAYNEQFF.

V gene TRBV7-3 combines with J gene TRBJ2-3, with 8 bases aligning to TRBD2. This CDR3 has 14 residues. After removal of 1 base from V and 5 bases from J, the junction contained 2 bases not matched to a gene. Germline lookup yields CDR1 SGHTA and CDR2 FQGTGA. Here the CDR3 reads CASSLRLAGDTQYF. The DNA of the CDR3 is TGTGCCAGCAGCTTAAGGCTAGCGGGAGATACGCAGTATTTT.

The chain couples TRBV11-2 to TRBJ1-1; D is undetermined. The CDR3 extends over 14 amino acids. Trimming stripped 5 bases from V and 0 bases from J, with 10 bases between. Germline V CDR1 and CDR2: SGHAT, FQNNGV. The CDR3 region has the DNA TGTGCCAGCAGCGTACACATGGTGAACACTGAAGCTTTCTTT. It translates to CASSVHMVNTEAFF.

This clone turned up a few times. This rearrangement joins TRBV5-4 to TRBJ2-2, with 7 bases aligning to TRBD2. The CDR3 totals 14 residues. V was clipped by 2 bases and J by 5 bases; unmatched bases: 3. CDR1 and CDR2 from the germline V gene are SGHNT and YYREEE (reference sequence). CDR3 coding DNA: TGTGCCAGCAGCTTAAGGGGAGGGACCGGGGAGCTGTTTTTT. Translation: CASSLRGGTGELFF.

V usage is TRBV18 and J usage is TRBJ2-5, with TRBD2 matching 7 bases. Trimming at V came to 6 bases and at J to 5 bases, leaving 12 bases not matched to a gene. The CDR3 extends over 15 amino acids. Germline lookup yields CDR1 KGHSH and CDR2 LQKENI. CDR3 in DNA: TGTGCCAGCTCTCCTGTGGCGGGAGAGTGGGAGACCCAGTACTTC. Residues: CASSPVAGEWETQYF.

CDR3 DNA: TGCAGTTCTCTAAGGGGCACTGAAGCTTTCTTT. Its translation is CSSLRGTEAFF. This chain joins TRBV20-1 and TRBJ1-1; D may be TRBD1 (5 bases). Looked up from germline, CDR1 is DFQATT and CDR2 is SNEGSKA (reference sequence). The CDR3 has 11 residues. Trimming took 8 bases from V and 4 from J, leaving 11 bases between them.

The chain joins TRBV30 to TRBJ1-1; the D is unclear. The V gene lost 4 bases and the J gene lost 1 base, with 16 bases spanning the gap. Germline assignment: CDR1 GTSNPN and CDR2 SVGIG (reference sequence). The CDR3 covers 15 residues. DNA of the CDR3: TGTGCCTGGAAAGTGTCAGCTAGCGGGAACACTGAAGCTTTCTTT. Amino acid sequence: CAWKVSASGNTEAFF.

Only a few counts were recorded for this clone. The chain is built from TRBV20-1 and TRBJ1-1; D is ambiguous. V was clipped by 2 bases and J by 3 bases, with 4 bases between them. CDR1 and CDR2 (germline): DFQATT, SNEGSKA (reference sequence). The CDR3 length is 11 residues. The CDR3 nucleotides read TGCAGTGCTAGACCTTACACTGAAGCTTTCTTT. This gives the protein CSARPYTEAFF.

V is TRBV6-1 and J is TRBJ2-3; TRBD2 aligns across 15 bases. Germline V gives CDR1 MNHNS, CDR2 SASEGT. The J segment lost 5 bases and the V segment lost 4 bases, leaving 7 bases of the junction unmatched. This CDR3 contains 17 residues. For the CDR3, the DNA is TGTGCCAGCAGTGTTCTGGGACTAGCGGGAGGTTTAGATACGCAGTATTTT. It is translated as CASSVLGLAGGLDTQYF.

The rearrangement links TRBV5-8 to TRBJ1-2; the match to TRBD1 covers 7 bases. V gave up 4 bases and J gave up 3 bases; unmatched junction bases: 6. CDR1 is SGHTS and CDR2 is YDEGEE in the germline V gene. This CDR3 comprises 14 residues. This CDR3 reads CASSPGDRDYGYTF. In DNA, the CDR3 is TGTGCCAGCAGCCCTGGCGACAGGGACTATGGCTACACCTTC.

The chain employs TRBV28 and TRBJ2-7; TRBD2 aligns across 10 bases. V lost 3 bases and J lost 7; bases outside the gene matches: 9. CDR3 length: 15 residues. Germline V gene sequence: CDR1 MDHEN, CDR2 SYDVKM. The CDR3 bases are TGTGCCAGCAGTTTTAAACTAGCGGGATTGGAAGAGCAGTACTTC. Translated: CASSFKLAGLEEQYF.

The V gene is TRBV7-2, the J gene TRBJ2-1, with 12 bases lining up with TRBD2. The V gene's germline CDR1 is SGHTA and CDR2 FQGNSA. V shed 2 bases and J 8 bases; nucleotides not matched to a gene: 4. This CDR3 region has 15 residues. The CDR3 DNA reads TGTGCCAGCAGCTTATCTAGCGGGAGGGCTGATGAGCAGTTCTTC. This sequence encodes CASSLSSGRADEQFF.

The DNA of the CDR3 is TGTGCCAGTAGTCCCGGACAGGGTCATCAGCCCCAGCATTTT. Translation gives CASSPGQGHQPQHF. The gene calls are TRBV19 and TRBJ1-5; TRBD1 matches 8 bases. This CDR3 comprises 14 residues. J gave up 5 bases and V 5 bases, and 5 bases lay outside the gene matches. Germline V gene lookup returns CDR1 LNHDA and CDR2 SQIVND (reference sequence).

This rearrangement joins TRBV5-1 to TRBJ1-5, with D possibly matching TRBD1 (5 bases). The CDR3 runs 15 residues. CDR1 and CDR2 (germline): SGHRS, YFSETQ. Deletions cut 7 bases from V and 5 bases from J, with 19 bases between. The chain's CDR3 is CASSPGGRPDQPQHF. The CDR3 bases are TGCGCCAGCTCGCCGGGGGGACGTCCCGATCAGCCCCAGCATTTT. The complete variable domain, with remaining parts taken from reference TRBV5-1 and TRBJ1-5, reads KAGVTQTPRYLIKTRGQQVTLSCSPISGHRSVSWYQQTPGQGLQFLFEYFSETQRNKGNFPGRFSGRQFSNSRSEMNVSTLELGDSALYLCASSPGGRPDQPQHFGDGTRLSIL.